Described below is a single T cell receptor (beta chain) sequence and its context. What it binds is unknown. The data were taken from a study of T cell responses to AZD1222 COVID-19 vaccine. Whole-study findings and limits: Spike-specific TCR breadth and depth grew following two AZD1222 doses.

The CDR3 is made up of 14 amino acids. V was trimmed by 2 bases and J by 1 base, leaving 8 bases between them. Germline assignment: CDR1 SGHTA and CDR2 FQGTGA. Assay used: immunoSEQ multiplex PCR; TCRdb lists only in-frame clones, some missing. The table lists over 120,000 clones, roughly 91% of them singletons. The chain combines TRBV7-3 with TRBJ1-1; tentative D call: TRBD1 (5 bases). The sequence came from an adult in good health. The specimen was peripheral blood, collected on day 0 of AZD1222 vaccination. CDR3 protein: CASSLFGANTEAFF. The CDR3 DNA follows: TGTGCCAGCAGCTTATTTGGGGCGAACACTGAAGCTTTCTTT.